This T cell receptor beta chain was identified in a study of regulatory T cells in long-lasting Graves disease. Whole-study findings and limits: It is possible that accuracy was reduced by the small size of the sample. The persistent group shared about 2,600 public clonotypes, more than the 950 to 1,000 shared by new patients.

This clonotype was counted a few times. The target antigen is unknown. Time point denoted: persistent/refractory GD, antithyroid drugs over 5 years with positive TRAb. Extracted RNA from PBMCs served as the source of the TCR library. The CDR3 extends over 16 amino acids. V gave up 5 bases and J gave up 6 bases, with 23 bases separating them. CDR1 is SGHAT and CDR2 is FQNNGV in the germline V gene. In building TCR beta libraries, iRepertoire HTBI primers were used together with Arm-PCR of CDR3 regions. Using its own MiXCR run on the multiplex PCR reads, TCRdb lists one record per CDR3 protein. The sample consists of about half a million distinct CDR3 sequences, approximately 22% of them appearing once.

The rearrangement uses TRBV11-2 and TRBJ2-7; D is tentatively TRBD1 or TRBD2 (7 bases each). The sample consisted of peripheral blood mononuclear cells (PBMCs), taken when the disease was refractory, from a patient treated with antithyroid drugs. This TCR derives from a female donor with Graves disease. In DNA, the CDR3 is TGTGCCAGCAGCCTACAATGGGGGGGGCCAGGGGGCGAGCAGTACTTC. This translates into CASSLQWGGPGGEQYF.